This T cell receptor (beta chain) was recorded in a study of cytotoxic CD8 clonotypes in ibrutinib-treated CLL. Study details: Approximately ten relapsed/refractory, roughly 15 treatment-naive; fewer than 18 IGHV unmutated. Responses comprised 24 partial and 2 complete; at median about 68 months, roughly 15 remained remitted and roughly 12 progressed. Samples yielded averages of 250,000 or so productive templates and fewer than 100,000 productive rearrangements. Study conclusions and caveats: Among the clonotypes, public ones were uncommon and contracted or held stable on treatment.

There are a few counts of this clone. The antigen is undetermined. CDR1 is SGHKS, CDR2 YYEKEE, per germline (reference sequence). The CDR3 extends over 15 amino acids. Trimming shortened V by 2 bases and J by 0 bases, and 11 bases separated the two germline ends. Generated by immunoSEQ multiplex PCR, the TCRdb table keeps only in-frame clones and is missing some. This sample has 130,000 to 150,000 clones, with 79% found just once. Specimen: PBMCs, collected after 12 months of ibrutinib treatment. The sequence was collected from a human donor with chronic lymphocytic leukemia. V gene TRBV5-5 combines with J gene TRBJ1-1; tentatively, D is TRBD1 (6 bases). The CDR3 spells CASSLGGLVNTEAFF. The CDR3 DNA is TGTGCCAGCAGCTTAGGGGGGCTCGTGAACACTGAAGCTTTCTTT.